This record covers a single T cell receptor (beta chain). This CDR3 contains 16 residues. Deletions cut 6 bases from V and 0 bases from J, with 15 bases between. Per germline, CDR1 LGHDT and CDR2 YNNKEL (reference sequence). Sequencing of TCR beta was undertaken in CD8+ and CD4+ T cells derived from blood. With random hexamers, about 0.45 to 1 ug RNA was reverse transcribed. TCRdb processed the immunoSEQ multiplex PCR reads anew with MiXCR; each CDR3 protein has one entry. The table lists about 200,000 distinct CDR3 sequences, 90% to 95% of them singletons. The data originate from a study of CD8 T cells in Susac syndrome.

Sample: CD4+ T cells from PBMCs. The V call is TRBV3-1, the J call TRBJ2-1, with D tentatively TRBD1 (6 bases). This receptor was taken from a human donor with multiple sclerosis. The CDR3 coding sequence is TGTGCCAGCAGGTCAAACAGGGTAAGCTCCTACAATGAGCAGTTCTTC. Its protein is CASRSNRVSSYNEQFF.